What follows is one TCR beta chain and its context. The antigen is undetermined. This specimen comes from a study of T cells in localized non-small cell lung cancer. General study findings and limits: In the blood, greater T cell density corresponded to longer overall survival. Clonality of T cells reached its maximum in uninvolved adjacent lung, surpassing tumor. Of the top 100 tumor clones, median 57 were in adjacent lung, more than 25 among its top 100.

Germline V gives CDR1 LGHNA, CDR2 YSLEER. The CDR3 sequence is 15 residues long. J gave up 6 bases and V 1 base, and 6 bases lay outside the gene matches. The assay was immunoSEQ multiplex PCR, and TCRdb's table has in-frame clones only and misses some. There are 25,000 to 35,000 clones in the sample; roughly 86% occur only once, and 6.5% to 8% lies in the top ten. The rearrangement joins TRBV4-3 to TRBJ2-7; 10 bases are a match to TRBD1. The starting material was peripheral blood, obtained before any cancer treatment. The sequence was collected from a male donor aged 60 or older with stage I lung adenocarcinoma. The DNA of the CDR3 is TGCGCCAGCAGCCAAGGACAGGGGGCGCTTTCCGAGCAGTACTTC. Its translation: CASSQGQGALSEQYF.